This T cell receptor (beta chain) is from a study of beta chain features in type 1 diabetes. As for the study in general: The samples had more than 95 million sorted cells examined in all. General study points: Patients showed naive, central memory and Treg TCRB repertoires that appeared more similar than those of healthy donors. An over-representation of cells with high TCR expression could result from cDNA sequencing.

In germline, CDR1 is MNHNY, CDR2 SVGAGI (reference sequence). CDR3 length equals 13 residues. V was pared by 10 bases and J by 4 bases, with 16 bases between. This clone was seen just once. The antigen is not known. Expressed TCRB transcripts were sequenced because the isolated RNA had all been reverse transcribed beforehand. Some 3.3 million reads was the average for naive, central memory and regulatory T cell samples. TCRdb's table, derived via immunoSEQ multiplex PCR, lists solely in-frame clones and lacks some. The table lists around 430,000 clones, approximately 30% of them singletons. The chain combines TRBV6-6 with TRBJ1-2; possible D gene TRBD1, 5 bases. Sequencing used naive CD4+ T cells from blood. The clonotype originates from a man between 18 and 29 years old in good health. The CDR3 region is CATGGAAGYGYTF. For the CDR3, the DNA is TGTGCCACCGGTGGGGCAGCTGGCTATGGCTACACCTTC.